This T cell receptor beta chain was documented in a study of T-cell memory formation after mild COVID-19. The CDR3 spans 16 residues. Trimming removed 3 bases at V and 1 base at J, with 16 bases between. UMIs and sample barcodes were carried by the TCR alpha and TCR beta cDNA libraries that 5'RACE produced using constant-segment primers. TCRdb used MiXCR to reprocess the 5' RACE reads, holding one entry per CDR3 protein. This table holds 500,000 to 550,000 distinct CDR3 sequences, 20% found once. The receptor's source is an adult woman who had mild COVID-19 (a few samples of this study predate the infection). Cell type and time point are not known. Sequencing was carried out using PBMCs or a T cell subset sorted from them (not recorded which). This chain connects TRBV23-1 to TRBJ2-7; TRBD1 is a possible D gene (6 bases). TRBV23-1 has ORF status, its function being uncertain. CDR3 coding DNA: TGCGCCAGCAGTCATCCGGGACATTCGCCGTCCTACGAGCAGTACTTC. Translating gives CASSHPGHSPSYEQYF.